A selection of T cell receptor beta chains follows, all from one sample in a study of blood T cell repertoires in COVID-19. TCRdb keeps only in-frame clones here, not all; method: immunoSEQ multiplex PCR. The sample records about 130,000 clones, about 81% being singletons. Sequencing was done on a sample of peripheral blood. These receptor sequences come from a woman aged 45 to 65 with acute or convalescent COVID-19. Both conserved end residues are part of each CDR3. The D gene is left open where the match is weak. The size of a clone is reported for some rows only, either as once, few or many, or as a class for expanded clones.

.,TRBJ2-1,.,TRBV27,TGTGCCAGCAGTTTATATGGACAGAACAATGAGCAGTTCTTC,CASSLYGQNNEQFF
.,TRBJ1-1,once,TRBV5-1,TGCGCCAGCAGCTTCGAGTCGAACACTGAAGCTTTCTTT,CASSFESNTEAFF
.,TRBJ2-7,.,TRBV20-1,TGCAGTGCTAGTTCCGGTACCTACGAGCAGTACTTC,CSASSGTYEQYF
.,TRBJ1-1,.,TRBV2,TGTGCCAGCAGTGGGAGAGCGATGAACACTGAAGCTTTCTTT,CASSGRAMNTEAFF
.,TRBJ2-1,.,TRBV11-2,TGTGCCAGCAGCTCTTTAAAGGGGTATGACAATGAGCAGTTCTTC,CASSSLKGYDNEQFF
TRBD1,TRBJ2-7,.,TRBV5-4,TGTGCCAGCAGCTTGATGACAGGGGAAAACGAGCAGTACTTC,CASSLMTGENEQYF
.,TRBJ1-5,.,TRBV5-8,TGTGCCAGCAGCTCCCGGAGGCTAAGCAATCAGCCCCAGCATTTT,CASSSRRLSNQPQHF
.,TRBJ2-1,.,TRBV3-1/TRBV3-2,TGTGCCAGCAGTCGCGTTGGTGTCAATGAGCAGTTCTTC,CASSRVGVNEQFF
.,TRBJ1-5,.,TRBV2,TGTGCCAGCAGTGAAGGGAGAAGACAGCCCCAGCATTTT,CASSEGRRQPQHF
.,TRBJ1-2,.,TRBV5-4,TGTGCCAGCAGCTTAAAAGGGGGTTACTATGGCTACACCTTC,CASSLKGGYYGYTF
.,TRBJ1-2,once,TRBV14,TGTGCCAGCAGCCAGAAGAATAGCCATGACTACACCTTC,CASSQKNSHDYTF
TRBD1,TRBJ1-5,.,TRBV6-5,TGTGCCATCCAGCTTCTACAGGGGCAGCCCCAGCATTTT,CAIQLLQGQPQHF
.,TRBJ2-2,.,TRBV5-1,TGCGCCAGCAGCTTGACGGGGGTGTCGAACACCGGGGAGCTGTTTTTT,CASSLTGVSNTGELFF
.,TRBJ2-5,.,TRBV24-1,TGTGCCACCAGCTCCTCAGGGGAAGGGCGGGAGACCCAGTACTTC,CATSSSGEGRETQYF
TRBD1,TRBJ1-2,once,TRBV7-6,TGTGCCAGCAGCTCCCTCCCGGGACAGGGAACCTATGGCTACACCTTC,CASSSLPGQGTYGYTF
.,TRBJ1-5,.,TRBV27,TGTGCCAGCAGGCAGGGGATAGCGGGAAATTCCGGTCAGCCCCAGCATTTT,CASRQGIAGNSGQPQHF
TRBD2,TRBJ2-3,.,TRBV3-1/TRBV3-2,TGTGCCAGCAGCCAAGAACGGGGGGAACTAGCGGGGGACTCCCTCACAGATACGCAGTATTTT,CASSQERGELAGDSLTDTQYF
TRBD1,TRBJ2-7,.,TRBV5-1,TGCGCCAGCAGCCCGACAGGGGGGACCTACGAGCAGTACTTC,CASSPTGGTYEQYF
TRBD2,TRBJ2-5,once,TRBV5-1,TGCGCCAGCAGCTCAAGCGGGAGCGGGGAAGAGACCCAGTACTTC,CASSSSGSGEETQYF
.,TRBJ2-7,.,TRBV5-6,TGTGCCAGCAGCTTACAGGGCTTCGGCTACGAGCAGTACTTC,CASSLQGFGYEQYF
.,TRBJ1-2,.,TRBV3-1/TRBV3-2,TGTGCCAGCAGCCCAACCCGGGACACCACCTATGGCTACACCTTC,CASSPTRDTTYGYTF
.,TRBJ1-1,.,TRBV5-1,TGCGCCAGCAGCTCCCGGGAACTGGTTCATGTGACTGAAGCTTTCTTT,CASSSRELVHVTEAFF
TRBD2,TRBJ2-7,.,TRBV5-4,TGTGCCAGCAGCTTCCCTAGCGGGAGCTCCTACGAGCAGTACTTC,CASSFPSGSSYEQYF
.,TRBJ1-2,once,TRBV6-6,TGTGCCAGTTCAGGGGCTTACGATGGCTACACCTTC,CASSGAYDGYTF
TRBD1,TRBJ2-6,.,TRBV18,TGTGCCAGCTCATCCGGGACAGGGCGATCTGGGGCCAACGTCCTGACTTTC,CASSSGTGRSGANVLTF
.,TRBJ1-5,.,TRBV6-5,TGTGCCAGCAGTCCCGGGAGCCGCAATCAGCCCCAGCATTTT,CASSPGSRNQPQHF
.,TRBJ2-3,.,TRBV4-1,TGCGCCAGCAGCCAAGATATGAGGACAAGAAGTGCAGATACGCAGTATTTT,CASSQDMRTRSADTQYF
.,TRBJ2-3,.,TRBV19,TGTGCCAGTAGCCCCCGACTTAATGTGGAGCCAGATACGCAGTATTTT,CASSPRLNVEPDTQYF
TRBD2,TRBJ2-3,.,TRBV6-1,TGTGCCAGCAGACCAGGACTAGCGGGCACAGATACGCAGTATTTT,CASRPGLAGTDTQYF
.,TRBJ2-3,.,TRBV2,TGTGCCAGCAGTGAACCGGACGGGATCCCGAAAGATACGCAGTATTTT,CASSEPDGIPKDTQYF
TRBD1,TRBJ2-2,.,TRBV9,TGTGCCAGCAGCGTCTCCGGGACAGGGGGAACCGGGGAGCTGTTTTTT,CASSVSGTGGTGELFF
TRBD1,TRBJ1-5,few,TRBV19,TGTGCCAGTAGCCCCCTAGGACAGGGTTATAGCAATCAGCCCCAGCATTTT,CASSPLGQGYSNQPQHF
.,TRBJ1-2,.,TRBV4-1,TGCGCCAGCAGCCAAGGCCTCGAAGCAGGGATCTATGGCTACACCTTC,CASSQGLEAGIYGYTF
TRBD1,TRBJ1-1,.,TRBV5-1,TGCGCCAGCAGCTCTTTTGGACAGGACACTGAAGCTTTCTTT,CASSSFGQDTEAFF
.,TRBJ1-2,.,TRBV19,TGTGCCAGTACTAAAGGCGGGGCCTCCTACTATGGCTACACCTTC,CASTKGGASYYGYTF
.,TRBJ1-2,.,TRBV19,TGTGCCAGTAGTATCAACAGAAGCTATGGCTACACCTTC,CASSINRSYGYTF
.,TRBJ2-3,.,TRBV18,TGTGCCAGCTCACCAGCATCACTCGCAGATACGCAGTATTTT,CASSPASLADTQYF
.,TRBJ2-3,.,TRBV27,TGTGCCAGCAGTTTTCTCGGACAGGGAGGGACAGATACGCAGTATTTT,CASSFLGQGGTDTQYF
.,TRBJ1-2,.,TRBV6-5,TGTGCCAGCAGTCAGGACAGCTATGGCTACACCTTC,CASSQDSYGYTF
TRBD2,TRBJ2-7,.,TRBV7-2,TGTGCCAGCAGCCCCCCGGGGGGCGAGCAGTACTTC,CASSPPGGEQYF
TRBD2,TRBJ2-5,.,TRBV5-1,TGCGCCAGCAGCCCTGGACTAGCGGGAGTACGGCAAGAGACCCAGTACTTC,CASSPGLAGVRQETQYF
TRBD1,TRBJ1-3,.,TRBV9,TGTGCCAGCAGCGCATCCTGGGACAGCTCTGGAAACACCATATATTTT,CASSASWDSSGNTIYF
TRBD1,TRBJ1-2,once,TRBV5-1,TGCGCCAGCAGCTACACAGGGGGCGGAGGCTACACCTTC,CASSYTGGGGYTF
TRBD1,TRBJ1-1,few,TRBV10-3,TGTGCCACCGAACCCGGGACAGGGGGAATAGTGGACTCTGAAGCTTTCTTT,CATEPGTGGIVDSEAFF
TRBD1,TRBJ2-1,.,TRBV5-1,TGCGCCAGCAGCGCGATGGGACAGGGTGTCAATGAGCAGTTCTTC,CASSAMGQGVNEQFF
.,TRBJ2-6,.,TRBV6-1,TGTGCCAGCAGTGAAAAGCGCTCTGGGGCCAACGTCCTGACTTTC,CASSEKRSGANVLTF
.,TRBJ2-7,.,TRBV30,TGTGCCTGGAGCCACGCGACTAGTAGTGGGCAGTACTTC,CAWSHATSSGQYF
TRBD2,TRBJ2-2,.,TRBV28,TGTGCCAGCCGCAGTAGCGGGAGGGCGAACACCGGGGAGCTGTTTTTT,CASRSSGRANTGELFF
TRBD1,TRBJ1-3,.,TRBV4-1,TGCGCCAGCAGCAGGGGACAGCAAGACACCATATATTTT,CASSRGQQDTIYF